The 11 T cell receptor beta chains given below trace back to one sample, sequenced in a study of OX40 agonist ivuxolimab in advanced cancers. Sequencing was performed with immunoSEQ multiplex PCR; in TCRdb, only in-frame clones are kept and a portion is missing. The data hold 45,000 to 60,000 clones, with 88% observed a single time. The sequenced sample was CD4+ or CD8+ T cells sorted from blood, obtained in a trial of the OX40 agonist ivuxolimab. The receptor source for this set is an adult with an advanced solid tumor such as melanoma, head and neck, liver or kidney cancer.

The rearrangement joins TRBV7-2 to TRBJ2-5; D call uncertain. This CDR3 comprises 14 residues. In germline, CDR1 is SGHTA, CDR2 FQGNSA. Trimming took off 3 bases at V and 4 bases at J, with 12 bases between the two ends. For the CDR3, the DNA is TGTGCCAGCAGCTTCGGCGGTACCCCAGAGACCCAGTACTTC. Its protein product is CASSFGGTPETQYF.

The chain couples TRBV19 to TRBJ1-2; 11 nucleotides agree with TRBD1. The CDR3 has 14 residues. In germline, CDR1 is LNHDA, CDR2 SQIVND (reference sequence). With 6 bases clipped from V and 5 bases from J, the junction kept 5 bases outside the gene matches. The CDR3 spells CASSGQGARYGYTF. The CDR3 nucleotides read TGTGCCAGTAGCGGACAGGGGGCGAGGTATGGCTACACCTTC. The variable domain in full, with the rest retrieved from reference TRBV19 and TRBJ1-2, is DGGITQSPKYLFRKEGQNVTLSCEQNLNHDAMYWYRQDPGQGLRLIYYSQIVNDFQKGDIAEGYSVSREKKESFPLTVTSAQKNPTAFYLCASSGQGARYGYTFGSGTRLTVV.

The V and J genes are TRBV6-1 and TRBJ2-6, with D hard to call. The CDR3 has 17 residues. The V gene lost 0 bases and the J gene lost 0 bases, with 9 bases spanning the gap. Germline V gene lookup returns CDR1 MNHNS and CDR2 SASEGT. CDR3 sequence reads: CASSEAPMNSGANVLTF. CDR3 DNA sequence: TGTGCCAGCAGTGAAGCGCCTATGAACTCTGGGGCCAACGTCCTGACTTTC.

The chain has TRBV2 and TRBJ2-1; 12 nucleotides agree with TRBD2. V gave up 8 bases and J gave up 6 bases; unmatched junction bases: 5. Germline lookup yields CDR1 SNHLY and CDR2 FYNNEI. This CDR3 region has 14 residues. The CDR3 bases are TGTGCCAGCGAGACTAGCGGGAGTATCAATGAGCAGTTCTTC. Residues: CASETSGSINEQFF.

The V call is TRBV11-1, the J call TRBJ2-2; 11 positions match TRBD2. Unmatched junction bases numbered 3, after V lost 6 bases and J lost 0 bases. The CDR3 is 16 amino acids. Germline V gene sequence: CDR1 SGHAT, CDR2 FQDESV (reference sequence). Here the CDR3 DNA reads TGTGCCAGCAGTCGGGGACTAGCGGCGAACACCGGGGAGCTGTTTTTT. This codes for CASSRGLAANTGELFF. The variable domain in full, completed from reference TRBV11-1 and TRBJ2-2, reads EAEVAQSPRYKITEKSQAVAFWCDPISGHATLYWYRQILGQGPELLVQFQDESVVDDSQLPKDRFSAERLKGVDSTLKIQPAELGDSAMYLCASSRGLAANTGELFFGEGSRLTVL.

The chain employs TRBV29-1 and TRBJ2-1; TRBD2 aligns across 12 bases. Trimming at V came to 8 bases and at J to 4 bases, leaving 3 bases not matched to a gene. Germline values: CDR1 SQVTM, CDR2 ANQGSEA. CDR3 length equals 13 residues. CDR3 loop: CSSGTSGYNEQFF. For the CDR3, the DNA is TGCAGCTCCGGGACTAGCGGGTACAATGAGCAGTTCTTC.

The chain uses TRBV28 and TRBJ2-5; D is uncertain. CDR1 and CDR2 (germline): MDHEN, SYDVKM. Trimming removed 6 bases at V and 2 bases at J, with 10 bases between. The CDR3 contains 13 residues. CDR3 DNA sequence: TGTGCCAGCAGCCTGGTCGGACAAGAGACCCAGTACTTC. Amino acid sequence: CASSLVGQETQYF.

The chain carries TRBV5-6 and TRBJ1-5; a possible D gene is TRBD1 (6 bases). Germline V gene data show CDR1 as SGHDT and CDR2 as YYEEEE. The ends were cut back, 2 bases at V and 3 bases at J, with 12 bases in the middle. This CDR3 has 15 amino acids. In DNA form, the CDR3 reads TGTGCCAGCAGCTTCGGACAGTCCTTCAATCAGCCCCAGCATTTT. Amino acids: CASSFGQSFNQPQHF.

This clone was counted a few times. This chain joins TRBV10-3 and TRBJ1-2; D is uncertain. The V end lost 4 bases, the J end lost 3 bases, and 6 bases lay between the germline ends. Germline CDR1 is ENHRY and CDR2 is SYGVKD. The CDR3 covers 12 residues. CDR3 nucleotides: TGTGCCATCAGTGGGACGGACTATGGCTACACCTTC. Its translation is CAISGTDYGYTF.

The chain couples TRBV5-4 to TRBJ2-5; 7 bases match TRBD2. The J segment lost 6 bases and the V segment lost 4 bases, leaving 9 bases of the junction unmatched. The CDR3 runs to 14 residues. Looked up from germline, CDR1 is SGHNT and CDR2 is YYREEE (reference sequence). CDR3 region: CASSETGTMKTQYF. DNA for the CDR3: TGTGCCAGCAGCGAAACCGGGACTATGAAGACCCAGTACTTC. Based on the CDR3 plus reference TRBV5-4 and TRBJ2-5, the full variable domain is ETGVTQSPTHLIKTRGQQVTLRCSSQSGHNTVSWYQQALGQGPQFIFQYYREEENGRGNFPPRFSGLQFPNYSSELNVNALELDDSALYLCASSETGTMKTQYFGPGTRLLVL.

The chain employs TRBV5-1 and TRBJ2-3; no clear D gene. Germline V lookup: CDR1 SGHRS, CDR2 YFSETQ. The CDR3 is made up of 15 amino acids. V was cut by 0 bases and J by 2 bases, with 10 bases left in between. The CDR3 DNA is TGCGCCAGCAGCTTGGCCGCTGGGTCCACAGATACGCAGTATTTT. This translates into CASSLAAGSTDTQYF.